This paragraph covers one TCR beta chain sequence. The sample originates from a study of blood T cell repertoires in COVID-19. Germline V lookup: CDR1 MNHGY, CDR2 SVAAGI. This CDR3 region has 15 residues. After removal of 0 bases from V and 2 bases from J, the junction contained 2 bases not matched to a gene. The repertoire was sequenced with immunoSEQ multiplex PCR; TCRdb's copy has only in-frame clones and lacks some. The data contain fewer than 300,000 clones, 82% of them singletons. J is TRBJ2-7 and V is TRBV6-9; TRBD1 matches 9 bases. The sample taken for sequencing was peripheral blood. The receptor comes from a woman between 18 and 29 years old with acute or convalescent COVID-19. CDR3 loop: CASSYSHRGPYEQYF. The CDR3 region has the DNA TGTGCCAGCAGTTATTCTCACAGGGGGCCCTACGAGCAGTACTTC.